These 13 T cell receptor beta chains share one sample of origin, sequenced in a study of blood T cell repertoires in COVID-19. Sequencing used immunoSEQ multiplex PCR; TCRdb keeps in-frame clones, though not all of them. The sample includes approximately 250,000 clones, about 82% of them seen just once. The sequencing input was peripheral blood. These receptors originate from an older woman with active or convalescent COVID-19.

The CDR3 sequence: CASRVEPHHSGNTIYF. The CDR3 nucleotides read TGTGCCAGCAGGGTAGAACCGCACCACTCTGGAAACACCATATATTTT. V gene TRBV6-4 combines with J gene TRBJ1-3, with unresolved D. The CDR3 is 16 amino acids. Germline values: CDR1 MRHNA, CDR2 SNTAGT. Trimming shortened V by 6 bases and J by 0 bases, and 15 bases separated the two germline ends.

The chain carries TRBV5-1 and TRBJ1-2; D is perhaps TRBD1 (5 bases). Between the trimmed V and J ends, which lost 2 bases and 4 bases, there was a span of 9 bases. This CDR3 is 13 amino acids long. Germline CDR1 reads SGHRS; CDR2 reads YFSETQ. CDR3 region: CASSFGGGYGYTF. The CDR3 DNA sequence: TGCGCCAGCAGCTTTGGGGGAGGCTATGGCTACACCTTC. Combining the CDR3 with reference TRBV5-1 and TRBJ1-2 gives the whole variable domain KAGVTQTPRYLIKTRGQQVTLSCSPISGHRSVSWYQQTPGQGLQFLFEYFSETQRNKGNFPGRFSGRQFSNSRSEMNVSTLELGDSALYLCASSFGGGYGYTFGSGTRLTVV.

The DNA of the CDR3 is TGTGCCAGCAGTTTAGGGGGGCGTGGACTAGCGGGGCTAGCAGATACGCAGTATTTT. Translation gives CASSLGGRGLAGLADTQYF. This chain links TRBV28 with TRBJ2-3, with 12 positions matching TRBD2. Germline V gives CDR1 MDHEN, CDR2 SYDVKM. This CDR3 spans 19 amino acids. After removal of 2 bases from V and 4 bases from J, the junction contained 13 bases not matched to a gene.

As DNA, the CDR3 is TGTGCCTGGAGTGTCCAACTAGCGGGAACATACGAGCAGTACTTC. It yields the protein CAWSVQLAGTYEQYF. The chain links TRBV30 to TRBJ2-7; 10 bases fit TRBD2. Germline V gene sequence: CDR1 GTSNPN, CDR2 SVGIG (reference sequence). The ends lost 0 bases at V and 4 bases at J; junction bases unmatched: 6. This CDR3 is 15 amino acids long.

This clone occurred once. The chain uses TRBV5-5 and TRBJ2-6, with 7 bases that match TRBD2. CDR1 is SGHKS, CDR2 YYEKEE, per germline (reference sequence). The CDR3 sequence is 18 residues long. V gave up 0 bases and J gave up 0 bases; unmatched junction bases: 6. CDR3 loop: CASSLAPSGGSGANVLTF. CDR3 nucleotides: TGTGCCAGCAGCTTGGCTCCCTCGGGGGGCTCTGGGGCCAACGTCCTGACTTTC.

This clone has only a few counts. This sequence joins TRBV5-5 and TRBJ2-7, with a weak D call TRBD2 (7 bases). Germline CDR1 reads SGHKS; CDR2 reads YYEKEE (reference sequence). Trimming took 3 bases from V and 6 from J, leaving 19 bases between them. The CDR3 contains 15 residues. In DNA form, the CDR3 reads TGTGCCAGCAGCTCCTGGGGCGGCGGGGGCCTCGAGCAGTACGTC. Translated: CASSSWGGGGLEQYV.

The chain is built from TRBV9 and TRBJ2-3, with 10 bases aligning to TRBD2. The junction had 5 bases not matched to a gene; V was cut back by 1 base and J by 3 bases. This CDR3 spans 16 amino acids. Germline assignment: CDR1 SGDLS and CDR2 YYNGEE. CDR3 coding DNA: TGTGCCAGCAGCGTAAGGGGTAGCGGGGGGACAGATACGCAGTATTTT. Protein: CASSVRGSGGTDTQYF. Complete variable domain (other parts from reference TRBV9 and TRBJ2-3): DSGVTQTPKHLITATGQRVTLRCSPRSGDLSVYWYQQSLDQGLQFLIQYYNGEERAKGNILERFSAQQFPDLHSELNLSSLELGDSALYFCASSVRGSGGTDTQYFGPGTRLTVL.

The rearrangement uses TRBV6-5 and TRBJ1-2; no clear D. Trimming took off 7 bases at V and 4 bases at J, with 19 bases between the two ends. This CDR3 has 15 amino acids. The germline CDR1 and CDR2 sequences are MNHEY and SVGAGI. In DNA form, the CDR3 reads TGTGCCAGCACCGCCTCAGGTGGCTTGGTCTATGGCTACACCTTC. Translating gives CASTASGGLVYGYTF.

The V and J genes are TRBV5-1 and TRBJ2-4; 11 positions match TRBD2. CDR1 SGHRS and CDR2 YFSETQ come from the germline V gene. The CDR3 is made up of 15 amino acids. Trimming at V came to 4 bases and at J to 7 bases, leaving 7 bases not matched to a gene. Here the CDR3 reads CASSNSSGRWNIQYF. DNA for the CDR3: TGCGCCAGCAGCAACTCTAGCGGGAGGTGGAACATTCAGTACTTC.

The genes are TRBV30 and TRBJ2-3; perhaps TRBD2 as D (6 bases). The V end lost 6 bases, the J end lost 1 base, and 14 bases lay between the germline ends. CDR3 length: 14 residues. The germline V gene encodes CDR1 GTSNPN and CDR2 SVGIG (reference sequence). CDR3: CACHLSGGTDTQYF. For the CDR3, the DNA is TGTGCCTGCCACCTTAGCGGAGGCACAGATACGCAGTATTTT.

The chain carries TRBV5-1 and TRBJ1-1; tentative D call: TRBD1 (5 bases). Germline CDR1 and CDR2: SGHRS and YFSETQ. CDR3 length: 16 residues. Trimming stripped 6 bases from V and 4 bases from J, with 22 bases between. Here the CDR3 reads CASTTRGVGGATEAFF. The CDR3 bases are TGCGCCAGCACCACTCGCGGGGTAGGAGGGGCCACTGAAGCTTTCTTT.

This chain connects TRBV12-3 or TRBV12-4 to TRBJ2-1; D gene uncertain. Deletions cut 10 bases from V and 9 bases from J, with 16 bases between. The CDR3 covers 12 residues. In nucleotides, the CDR3 is TGTGCCACCTCGTGGGCCAAATCTGAGCAGTTCTTC. Residues: CATSWAKSEQFF.

The rearrangement joins TRBV7-9 to TRBJ1-1, with 9 bases fitting TRBD1. The V gene's germline CDR1 is SEHNR and CDR2 FQNEAQ (reference sequence). The J segment lost 11 bases and the V segment lost 7 bases, leaving 17 bases of the junction unmatched. This CDR3 has 15 residues. The CDR3 protein is CASTRGDRELQGAFF. In DNA form, the CDR3 reads TGTGCCAGCACCCGGGGGGACAGGGAACTTCAGGGCGCTTTCTTT.